Each of the 8 T cell receptor beta chains below was sequenced from the same sample in a study of shared clonotypes between healthy human individuals. Repertoires were generated with immunoSEQ multiplex PCR, while TCRdb's copy carries only in-frame clones and drops some. The profile shows about 1.1 million clones, approximately 80% of them singletons. Material: memory CD4+ T cells from PBMCs. The subset: CD45RA-negative fraction. These receptors were obtained from a man aged 18 to 30 in good health. Some clones in this sample may be carry-over from other donors' samples.

In this sample, this clone turned up once. The same CDR3 can be traced to other DNA sequences in this sample. The chain is built from TRBV30 and TRBJ2-5; 7 bases match TRBD2. Germline CDR1 GTSNPN, CDR2 SVGIG (reference sequence). V lost 0 bases, J lost 5 bases, and 3 bases stayed unmatched. There are 13 residues in the CDR3. The CDR3 reads CAWSVRGSETQYF. CDR3 bases: TGTGCCTGGAGTGTACGCGGGAGCGAGACCCAGTACTTC.

The chain combines TRBV5-1 with TRBJ2-5; D gene ambiguous. The germline V gene encodes CDR1 SGHRS and CDR2 YFSETQ. V shed 0 bases and J shed 3 bases, with 9 bases lying between them. This CDR3 spans 14 amino acids. CDR3: CASSLVLSKETQYF. DNA for the CDR3: TGCGCCAGCAGCTTGGTTCTATCGAAAGAGACCCAGTACTTC.

The V call is TRBV7-9, the J call TRBJ2-3; the match to TRBD1 covers 9 bases. The CDR3 is made up of 15 amino acids. With V trimmed by 1 base and J by 4 bases, 3 bases remained unmatched. CDR1 is SEHNR, CDR2 FQNEAQ, per germline (reference sequence). CDR3 coding DNA: TGTGCCAGCAGCTTAGGGGACAGGGATTCAGATACGCAGTATTTT. It specifies CASSLGDRDSDTQYF.

Note on this clone: It may be a read error: a sequence one base away is much more abundant. This CDR3 is also generated by other DNA sequences in the sample. The gene calls are TRBV29-1 and TRBJ1-2; D is ambiguous. V was clipped by 4 bases and J by 3 bases, with 6 bases between them. This CDR3 is 11 amino acids long. Germline CDR1 and CDR2: SQVTM and ANQGSEA. For the CDR3, the DNA is TGCAGCGTTGGTCAGGACTATGGCTACACCTTC. Its translation is CSVGQDYGYTF.

This clone was recorded once. A junction end diverges from the germline sequence, so it may reflect a read error. The rearrangement uses TRBV11-3 and TRBJ2-1; D is unresolved. The length of the CDR3 is 17 residues. Germline CDR1 SGHNT, CDR2 YENEEA. CDR3: CASSVDPGSSSYNEQFF. The CDR3, as DNA: TGTGCCAGCAGCGTAGACCCGGGTTCAAGCTCCTACAATGAGCAGTTCTTC.

CDR3 bases: TGTGCCAGCTCACGGGACAGGGTCGTGTATGGCTACACCTTC. Translated, it gives CASSRDRVVYGYTF. V usage is TRBV18 and J usage is TRBJ1-2; 9 bases match TRBD1. J lost 5 bases, V lost 4 bases, and 5 bases had no gene match. There are 14 residues in the CDR3. Germline V lookup: CDR1 KGHSH, CDR2 LQKENI.

This rearrangement joins TRBV19 to TRBJ1-4; TRBD1 matches 7 bases. J lost 8 bases, V lost 7 bases, and 13 bases had no gene match. This CDR3 spans 15 amino acids. CDR1 and CDR2 (germline): LNHDA, SQIVND (reference sequence). The CDR3 region has the DNA TGTGCCAGTACCCCAGGGGGGCCTACGGGGGAAAAACTGTTTTTT. Amino acid sequence: CASTPGGPTGEKLFF.

The chain employs TRBV18 and TRBJ2-7; D is perhaps TRBD1 (7 bases). This CDR3 comprises 13 residues. Germline V CDR1 and CDR2: KGHSH, LQKENI. V dropped 6 bases and J dropped 2 bases, with 11 bases sitting between them. The CDR3, as DNA: TGTGCCAGCTCCCAGGGGGAGGCCTACGAGCAGTACTTC. Translated, it gives CASSQGEAYEQYF.